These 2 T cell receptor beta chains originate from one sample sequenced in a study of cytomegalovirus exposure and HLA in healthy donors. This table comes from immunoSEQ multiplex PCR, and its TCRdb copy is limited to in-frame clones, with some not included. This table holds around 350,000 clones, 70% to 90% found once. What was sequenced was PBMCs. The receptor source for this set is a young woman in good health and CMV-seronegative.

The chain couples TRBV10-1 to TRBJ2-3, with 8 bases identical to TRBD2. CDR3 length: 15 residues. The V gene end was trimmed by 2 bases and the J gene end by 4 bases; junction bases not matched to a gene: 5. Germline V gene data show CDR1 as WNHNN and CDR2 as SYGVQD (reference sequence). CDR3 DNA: TGCGCCAGCAGTGAGAGCGGGAGAGCATCAGATACGCAGTATTTT. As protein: CASSESGRASDTQYF.

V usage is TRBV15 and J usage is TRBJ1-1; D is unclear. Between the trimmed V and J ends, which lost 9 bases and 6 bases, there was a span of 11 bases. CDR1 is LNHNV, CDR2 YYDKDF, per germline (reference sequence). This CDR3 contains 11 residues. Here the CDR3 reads CATNGGAEAFF. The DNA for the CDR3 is TGTGCCACAAACGGCGGCGCTGAAGCTTTCTTT.